This is a list of T cell receptor beta chains from one sample in a study of CXCR3-negative and CXCR3-positive naive CD8 T cells. TCRdb reanalyzed the 5' RACE reads, giving one entry per CDR3 protein sequence and no DNA. This sample contains over 35,000 distinct CDR3 sequences. Sequencing used naive CXCR3- CD8+ T cells from blood. These receptors were taken from a human donor in good health. Some clones in this sample may be carry-over from other donors' samples. Each CDR3 is given with its conserved first and last residue.

V	J	CDR3
TRBV28	TRBJ2-1	CASKPPGGSYNEQFF
TRBV28	TRBJ2-7	CASSLVGMDEQYF
TRBV29-1	TRBJ1-2	CSVERGQGSGYTF
TRBV4-2	TRBJ1-3	CASSQRAAGNTIYF
TRBV20-1	TRBJ1-1	CSARGTGGAEAFF
TRBV5-1	TRBJ1-5	CASSLLGQYSNQPQQF
TRBV28	TRBJ2-3	CASSLYRSSTDTQYF
TRBV28	TRBJ2-7	CASSLGAGGGEQYF
TRBV20-1	TRBJ2-2	CSAIGLAGANTGELFF
TRBV15	TRBJ2-5	CATSRGWEAETQYF
TRBV27	TRBJ2-1	CASRGGPSEQFF
TRBV20-1	TRBJ2-1	CSARRLAGGSVYNEQFF
TRBV29-1	TRBJ1-1	CSVAEYTEAFF
TRBV4-2	TRBJ2-7	CASSQEGQGLLSYEQYF
TRBV5-1	TRBJ1-1	CASSLAGQGRNTEAFF
TRBV27	TRBJ1-1	CASSLGKGTTEAFF
TRBV29-1	TRBJ1-1	CSSQGGLDTEAFF
TRBV20-1	TRBJ1-1	CSARNGETEAFF
TRBV29-1	TRBJ2-1	CSGRGDREVRTDEQFF
TRBV29-1	TRBJ2-1	CSVEQPLGGRVGEQFF
TRBV7-3	TRBJ2-1	CASRKSGGPYNEQFF
TRBV7-2	TRBJ2-5	CASSVRTTKPSGGVQETQYF
TRBV20-1	TRBJ2-7	CSARDPDRDYEQYF
TRBV6-6	TRBJ1-6	CASSYLTGPRQSSYNSPLHF
TRBV10-3	TRBJ2-1	CANRDYLNNEQFF
TRBV6-5	TRBJ2-4	CASSYSSGENIQYF
TRBV10-3	TRBJ2-1	CAISADSRHEQFF
TRBV5-4	TRBJ2-1	CASSPDGGRGNEQFF
TRBV29-1	TRBJ2-7	CSVDQTSGDKYEQYF
TRBV7-9	TRBJ1-2	CASSRGQQANYGYTF
TRBV29-1	TRBJ1-1	CSVALNTEAFF
TRBV20-1	TRBJ1-1	CSANRGRTEAFF
TRBV29-1	TRBJ1-5	CSVKTGTDLPQSNQPQHF
TRBV28	TRBJ1-1	CASSPGGLGTEAFF
TRBV2	TRBJ2-6	CASSEEQGPSGANVLTF
TRBV28	TRBJ2-7	CASSSPPRYEQYF
TRBV29-1	TRBJ2-7	CSVERERGKTYEQYF
TRBV7-9	TRBJ1-4	CASRKDRPNEKLFF
TRBV11-2	TRBJ2-7	CASSSIRRTGRVQYF
TRBV12-3/TRBV12-4	TRBJ1-1	CASTVGRFEAFF
TRBV29-1	TRBJ2-7	CSALRGPYEQYF
TRBV27	TRBJ1-5	CASRQGISNQPQHF
TRBV29-1	TRBJ2-7	CSVLLDRSSYEQYF
TRBV13	TRBJ1-3	CASSPRDSGNTIYF
TRBV11-2	TRBJ2-1	CASNARPYNEQFF
TRBV15	TRBJ2-7	CATSYFSSEANEQYF
TRBV28	TRBJ2-5	CASSLTTDYWVAQYF
TRBV28	TRBJ1-5	CASRLGTGVNQPQHF
TRBV12-3/TRBV12-4	TRBJ2-5	CASGLGQETQYF
TRBV9	TRBJ2-1	CASSVGDRVYNEQFF
TRBV29-1	TRBJ2-7	CSVEADRPYEQYF
TRBV20-1	TRBJ2-5	CSARDGGVETQYF
TRBV14	TRBJ2-2	CASSQEIGVLRTGELFF
TRBV28	TRBJ2-2	CASRLGDSRNTGELFF
TRBV5-5	TRBJ2-3	CASSLWDLEGDTQYF